What follows describes a single TCR beta chain. Its antigen is as yet unknown. Germline V lookup: CDR1 MDHEN, CDR2 SYDVKM. The CDR3 runs to 16 residues. The ends lost 3 bases at V and 4 bases at J; junction bases unmatched: 7. The data originate from a study of radiotherapy plus CTLA-4 blockade in lung cancer. In the study overall: Objective responses were documented in roughly 20% of patients, with disease control in approximately 31%. Study-wide results and caveats: Best predicting response, reportedly, were early blood T cell clone dynamics, with interferon-beta. Expansion of tumor-derived TCR clones was observed in blood after radiotherapy plus ipilimumab.

Some clones are missing from TCRdb's copy, which holds only in-frame ones; the method was immunoSEQ multiplex PCR. The sample shows 81,000 or so clones, 84% of them seen only once. Patients in the study, people with chemo-refractory metastatic non-small-cell lung cancer, received focal radiation plus ipilimumab CTLA-4 blockade. The chain uses TRBV28 and TRBJ2-1, with 9 nucleotides matching TRBD2. The sequence was obtained from a human donor with non-small cell lung cancer who had stable disease on radiotherapy plus ipilimumab. The sequencing used peripheral blood, collected from a patient treated with radiotherapy plus ipilimumab. CDR3 in amino acids: CASSFLMTSGYNEQFF. The CDR3 nucleotides read TGTGCCAGCAGTTTCTTAATGACTAGCGGATACAATGAGCAGTTCTTC.